The 20 T cell receptor beta chains below come from one sample, sequenced in a study of response to subunit inactivated influenza vaccine. TCRdb re-called the RT-PCR reads through MiXCR, storing one row per CDR3 protein. Here the sample spans approximately 200,000 distinct CDR3 sequences, around an eighth being singletons. The sequences come from CD8+ T cells sorted from PBMCs, collected more than 4 days after vaccination. The receptors stem from a man between 45 and 60 years old who received an inactivated influenza vaccine.

There are a few counts of this clonotype. V usage is TRBV20-1 and J usage is TRBJ1-5; D gene unclear. There are 12 residues in the CDR3. V was cut by 7 bases and J by 4 bases, with 11 bases left in between. Germline V gene sequence: CDR1 DFQATT, CDR2 SNEGSKA (reference sequence). For the CDR3, the DNA is TGCAGTGTCGAGGTGCTAAATCAGCCCCAGCATTTT. Its protein is CSVEVLNQPQHF.

This clonotype has ten or more counts. The V call is TRBV12-3 or TRBV12-4, the J call TRBJ2-5; possible D gene TRBD1, 6 bases. The CDR3 sequence is 14 residues long. V lost 3 bases, J lost 0 bases, and 8 bases lay in between. This CDR3 reads CASSLDSYQETQYF. In DNA, the CDR3 is TGTGCCAGCAGTTTGGACAGTTACCAAGAGACCCAGTACTTC.

This chain links TRBV7-6 with TRBJ2-1; 8 nucleotides align to TRBD2. Trimming at V came to 1 base and at J to 0 bases, leaving 11 bases not matched to a gene. CDR1 SGHVS and CDR2 FNYEAQ come from the germline V gene. The CDR3 loop spans 19 amino acids. The CDR3 sequence is CASSLDSAGGRSSYNEQFF. The CDR3, as DNA: TGTGCCAGCAGCTTAGACAGCGCGGGAGGCCGAAGCTCCTACAATGAGCAGTTCTTC.

This clonotype was seen more than once but under ten times. The chain combines TRBV4-3 with TRBJ2-7; 8 positions agree with TRBD1. Germline-derived CDR1 and CDR2 are LGHNA and YSLEER. There are 16 residues in the CDR3. The J segment lost 5 bases and the V segment lost 4 bases, leaving 13 bases of the junction unmatched. The CDR3 protein is CASSRTRQGYSDEQYF. CDR3 DNA: TGCGCCAGCAGCCGTACCAGACAGGGGTATTCGGACGAGCAGTACTTC.

This clonotype occurred a few times. The chain couples TRBV6-1 to TRBJ2-3; the D is unclear. Germline V gene lookup returns CDR1 MNHNS and CDR2 SASEGT. Trimming took off 6 bases at V and 0 bases at J, with 13 bases between the two ends. The CDR3 runs to 15 residues. In DNA form, the CDR3 reads TGTGCCAGCAGGAAGAGCTCCTCTAGCACAGATACGCAGTATTTT. Its translation: CASRKSSSSTDTQYF.

V gene TRBV7-8 combines with J gene TRBJ1-1, with 7 bases identical to TRBD1. This CDR3 region has 17 residues. Per germline, CDR1 SGHVS and CDR2 FQNEAQ. After removal of 0 bases from V and 6 bases from J, the junction contained 13 bases not matched to a gene. Written as DNA, the CDR3 is TGTGCCAGCAGCTTAGCGCAAAGGACAGACAGGGTCGCTGAAGCTTTCTTT. It translates to CASSLAQRTDRVAEAFF.

V is TRBV29-1 and J is TRBJ2-7; 7 bases map to TRBD2. V shed 1 base and J 2 bases; nucleotides not matched to a gene: 17. This CDR3 region has 18 residues. Germline CDR1 reads SQVTM; CDR2 reads ANQGSEA. The CDR3 sequence: CSVEVGGGLLAEAYEQYF. In nucleotides, the CDR3 is TGCAGCGTTGAAGTCGGCGGGGGACTGCTAGCGGAAGCCTACGAGCAGTACTTC.

The chain employs TRBV7-9 and TRBJ2-5; D is possibly TRBD2 (5 bases). This CDR3 is built from 14 residues. Trimming removed 4 bases at V and 5 bases at J, with 14 bases between. Germline CDR1 reads SEHNR; CDR2 reads FQNEAQ (reference sequence). In nucleotides, the CDR3 is TGTGCCAGCAGCTCGAAGACCCCGGGGGAGACCCAGTACTTC. Protein: CASSSKTPGETQYF.

This clonotype was recorded at least ten times. The V and J genes are TRBV12-3 or TRBV12-4 and TRBJ2-1, with 12 bases fitting TRBD1. This CDR3 is built from 15 residues. The V segment lost 5 bases and the J segment 4 bases; nucleotides outside the gene matches: 3. CDR3 sequence reads: CASSGDRGLYNEQFF. CDR3 nucleotides: TGTGCCAGCAGTGGGGACAGGGGGCTATACAATGAGCAGTTCTTC.

The chain has TRBV12-3 or TRBV12-4 and TRBJ2-1, with 9 bases matching TRBD1. The V segment lost 7 bases and the J segment 5 bases; nucleotides outside the gene matches: 6. The CDR3 sequence is 14 residues long. CDR3 residues: CASNPGQGDNEQFF. CDR3 sequence (DNA): TGTGCCAGCAATCCGGGACAGGGCGACAATGAGCAGTTCTTC.

The chain links TRBV5-6 to TRBJ2-7, with TRBD2 matching over 7 bases. Germline V gene lookup returns CDR1 SGHDT and CDR2 YYEEEE. With V trimmed by 5 bases and J by 7 bases, 6 bases remained unmatched. The CDR3 extends over 12 amino acids. This chain's CDR3 is CASRRGTREQYF. In nucleotides, the CDR3 is TGTGCCAGCAGGCGGGGGACGAGGGAGCAGTACTTC.

The chain uses TRBV29-1 and TRBJ1-2; D is uncertain. V dropped 0 bases and J dropped 4 bases, with 12 bases sitting between them. In germline, CDR1 is SQVTM, CDR2 ANQGSEA. The CDR3 is made up of 14 amino acids. The CDR3 coding sequence is TGCAGCGTTGAAGAGCGGACCTACCCCTATGGCTACACCTTC. Its translation: CSVEERTYPYGYTF.

The chain joins TRBV12-3 or TRBV12-4 to TRBJ2-2, with D perhaps matching TRBD1 (5 bases). V lost 2 bases, J lost 5 bases, and 21 bases lay in between. CDR3 length: 18 residues. CDR3 DNA sequence: TGTGCCAGCAGTTTAAGGCTCGGGTTGGGGCCCTGGACCGGGGAGCTGTTTTTT. It specifies CASSLRLGLGPWTGELFF.

DNA of the CDR3: TGTGCCAGCTCACCGACCCCGCAGGGGGCGAACACTGAAGCTTTCTTT. This codes for CASSPTPQGANTEAFF. The J gene is TRBJ1-1, the V gene TRBV18; 8 bases fit TRBD1. Germline assignment: CDR1 KGHSH and CDR2 LQKENI. Losses at the gene ends were 3 bases for V and 1 base for J; bases not matched to a gene: 7. This CDR3 has 16 amino acids.

V gene TRBV2 combines with J gene TRBJ2-2; D gene unclear. V was clipped by 6 bases and J by 0 bases, with 17 bases between them. The CDR3 covers 17 residues. CDR1 and CDR2 (germline): SNHLY, FYNNEI. This CDR3 reads CASRGLKGSSNTGELFF. In nucleotides, the CDR3 is TGTGCCAGCAGGGGATTAAAGGGATCCTCGAACACCGGGGAGCTGTTTTTT.

The CDR3 coding sequence is TGTGCCAGCAGTCCCTCAGGGGGCGAAGACGAGCAGTACTTC. This encodes CASSPSGGEDEQYF. The chain joins TRBV28 to TRBJ2-7; 8 bases fit TRBD1. Trimming cost V 5 bases and J 5 bases; bases outside gene matches: 8. The germline V gene has CDR1 MDHEN and CDR2 SYDVKM. The CDR3 runs 14 residues.

This clonotype was seen more than once but under ten times. The J gene is TRBJ2-2, the V gene TRBV20-1; a weak D match, TRBD2 (5 bases). The germline gives CDR1 DFQATT, CDR2 SNEGSKA (reference sequence). This CDR3 is built from 15 residues. V was shortened by 0 bases and J by 1 base, with 9 bases between the two germline ends. DNA for the CDR3: TGCAGTGCTAGAGATCTCGGGGTGAACACCGGGGAGCTGTTTTTT. This encodes CSARDLGVNTGELFF.

This clonotype was observed a handful of times. The chain joins TRBV7-2 to TRBJ1-1; TRBD1 might be the D (6 bases). V lost 11 bases and J 4 bases, leaving 14 bases between the germline ends. CDR3 size: 12 residues. CDR1 and CDR2 (germline): SGHTA, FQGNSA. DNA of the CDR3: TGTGCCGGGGGGCCCACGGGCACTGAAGCTTTCTTT. This codes for CAGGPTGTEAFF. The full variable domain, completed using reference TRBV7-2 and TRBJ1-1, is GAGVSQSPSNKVTEKGKDVELRCDPISGHTALYWYRQSLGQGLEFLIYFQGNSAPDKSGLPSDRFSAERTGGSVSTLTIQRTQQEDSAVYLCAGGPTGTEAFFGQGTRLTVV.

The table lists this clonotype with many counts. The rearrangement uses TRBV4-3 and TRBJ2-2; 12 bases are shared with TRBD2. This CDR3 is 19 amino acids long. Per the germline V gene, CDR1 is LGHNA and CDR2 is YSLEER. V shed 4 bases and J 1 base; nucleotides not matched to a gene: 10. The CDR3 nucleotides read TGCGCCAGCAGCCTGACGACTAGCGGGAGAATCGGGAACACCGGGGAGCTGTTTTTT. Amino acids: CASSLTTSGRIGNTGELFF.

The chain links TRBV19 to TRBJ2-7; tentatively, D is TRBD1 (6 bases). This CDR3 has 14 residues. From germline, CDR1 is LNHDA and CDR2 SQIVND (reference sequence). With 5 bases removed from V and 0 bases from J, the gap between germline ends came to 11 bases. The CDR3 protein is CASSPQGISYEQYF. The CDR3 coding sequence is TGTGCCAGTAGTCCGCAGGGGATCTCCTACGAGCAGTACTTC.